Below, 9 T cell receptor beta chains from the same sample are listed, as sequenced in a study of T cell responses to AZD1222 COVID-19 vaccine. Sequencing used immunoSEQ multiplex PCR; TCRdb keeps in-frame clones, though not all of them. In the table there are some 62,000 clones, over 70% of which are singletons. Sample: peripheral blood, taken on day 0 of AZD1222 vaccination. The source is an adult in good health.

The DNA of the CDR3 is TGTGCCAGCAACCAAAGGAACACCGGGGAGCTGTTTTTT. It translates to CASNQRNTGELFF. The V call is TRBV28, the J call TRBJ2-2; D gene uncertain. The CDR3 contains 13 residues. Between the trimmed V and J ends, which lost 7 bases and 1 base, there was a span of 7 bases. The V gene's germline CDR1 is MDHEN and CDR2 SYDVKM.

The chain recombines TRBV4-3 with TRBJ1-1; 8 positions agree with TRBD1. Germline CDR1 and CDR2: LGHNA and YSLEER. The CDR3 sequence is 13 residues long. V dropped 4 bases and J dropped 6; count of bases not matched to a gene: 4. This CDR3 is CASSRETGAEAFF. CDR3 sequence (DNA): TGCGCCAGCAGCCGAGAGACAGGGGCTGAAGCTTTCTTT.

The J gene is TRBJ1-6, the V gene TRBV14; weak D call: TRBD1 (6 bases). This CDR3 region has 15 residues. The germline gives CDR1 SGHDN, CDR2 FVKESK. The V end was cut by 4 bases, the J end by 13 bases, with 20 bases between. CDR3 in DNA: TGTGCCAGCAGCCTCCTGACAGGTTCCTTTTCGCCCCTCCACTTT. It codes for CASSLLTGSFSPLHF.

The chain combines TRBV11-2 with TRBJ2-1; D is unresolved. Trimming stripped 3 bases from V and 7 bases from J, with 7 bases between. Germline V gives CDR1 SGHAT, CDR2 FQNNGV. The CDR3 extends over 12 amino acids. The CDR3 sequence: CASSLLANEQFF. Written as DNA, the CDR3 is TGTGCCAGCAGCTTGTTAGCTAATGAGCAGTTCTTC.

J is TRBJ1-2 and V is TRBV9; maybe TRBD1 (5 bases). From germline, CDR1 is SGDLS and CDR2 YYNGEE. The V gene lost 3 bases and the J gene lost 2 bases, with 17 bases spanning the gap. The CDR3 has 16 residues. The CDR3 DNA follows: TGTGCCAGCAGCGCAAATATAAGACAGCGAAACTATGGCTACACCTTC. Protein product: CASSANIRQRNYGYTF. Full variable domain (missing parts from reference TRBV9 and TRBJ1-2): DSGVTQTPKHLITATGQRVTLRCSPRSGDLSVYWYQQSLDQGLQFLIQYYNGEERAKGNILERFSAQQFPDLHSELNLSSLELGDSALYFCASSANIRQRNYGYTFGSGTRLTVV.

The chain recombines TRBV3-1 (or the pseudogene TRBV3-2) with TRBJ1-6; TRBD1 agrees at 8 bases. There are 14 residues in the CDR3. The germline CDR1 and CDR2 sequences are LGHDT and YNNKEL (reference sequence). V shed 2 bases and J 10 bases; nucleotides not matched to a gene: 4. The chain's CDR3 is CASSQIQGASPLHF. In nucleotides, the CDR3 is TGTGCCAGCAGCCAAATCCAGGGGGCCTCACCCCTCCACTTT.

The chain has TRBV5-8 and TRBJ1-5, with a tentative D call TRBD1 (6 bases). This CDR3 has 15 residues. Trimming took off 0 bases at V and 4 bases at J, with 11 bases between the two ends. Germline V gene sequence: CDR1 SGHTS, CDR2 YDEGEE. The CDR3 coding sequence is TGTGCCAGCAGCTTGGCCGACAGGACAAATCAGCCCCAGCATTTT. It yields the protein CASSLADRTNQPQHF. Drawing the rest from reference TRBV5-8 and TRBJ1-5, the complete variable domain is EAGVTQSPTHLIKTRGQQATLRCSPISGHTSVYWYQQALGLGLQFLLWYDEGEERNRGNFPPRFSGRQFPNYSSELNVNALELEDSALYLCASSLADRTNQPQHFGDGTRLSIL.

The rearrangement uses TRBV2 and TRBJ1-2; D is ambiguous. Per germline, CDR1 SNHLY and CDR2 FYNNEI. The length of the CDR3 is 11 residues. Trimming pared 8 bases from V and 4 bases from J, leaving 8 bases between. The CDR3 sequence is CASSPSYGYTF. CDR3 in DNA: TGTGCCAGCTCCCCGTCCTATGGCTACACCTTC.

This rearrangement joins TRBV19 to TRBJ1-5; D might be TRBD1 (6 bases). The CDR3 consists of 15 residues. Germline V CDR1 and CDR2: LNHDA, SQIVND (reference sequence). The V end was cut by 5 bases, the J end by 3 bases, with 14 bases between. CDR3 sequence reads: CASSYGGGDNQPQHF. In nucleotides, the CDR3 is TGTGCCAGTAGTTACGGAGGGGGAGACAATCAGCCCCAGCATTTT.